The following is a T cell receptor (beta chain) sequence with its context. These data originate in a study of cytomegalovirus exposure and HLA in healthy donors. There are 15 residues in the CDR3. V shed 0 bases and J 6 bases; nucleotides not matched to a gene: 7. Per germline, CDR1 MNHEY and CDR2 SVGAGI. Vbeta (60) and Jbeta (13) primers were used in the PCR. The method was immunoSEQ multiplex PCR; TCRdb's version includes in-frame clones alone and lacks a portion of them. The sample has some 160,000 clones; over 80% are singletons. The TCR originated in a woman aged 18-30 years in good health and CMV-seronegative. Sequencing input: PBMCs. V gene TRBV6-5 combines with J gene TRBJ1-1, with TRBD1 identical over 7 bases. CDR3 protein: CASSYSQGIKSEAFF. The DNA of the CDR3 is TGTGCCAGCAGTTACTCACAGGGGATCAAGTCTGAAGCTTTCTTT.